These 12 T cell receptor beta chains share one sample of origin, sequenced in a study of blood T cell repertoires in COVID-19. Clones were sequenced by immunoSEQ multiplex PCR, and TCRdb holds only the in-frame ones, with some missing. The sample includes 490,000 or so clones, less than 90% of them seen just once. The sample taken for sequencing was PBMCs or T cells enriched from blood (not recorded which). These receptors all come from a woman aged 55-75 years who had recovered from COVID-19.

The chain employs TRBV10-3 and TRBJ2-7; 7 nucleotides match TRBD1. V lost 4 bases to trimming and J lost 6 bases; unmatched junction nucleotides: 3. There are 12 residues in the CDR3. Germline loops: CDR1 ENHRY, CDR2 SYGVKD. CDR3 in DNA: TGTGCCATCAGTGGACAGGGAACCGAGCAGTACGTC. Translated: CAISGQGTEQYV.

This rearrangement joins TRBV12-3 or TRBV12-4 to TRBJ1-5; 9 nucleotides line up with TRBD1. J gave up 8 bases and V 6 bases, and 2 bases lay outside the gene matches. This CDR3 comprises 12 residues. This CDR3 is CASRQGAEPQHF. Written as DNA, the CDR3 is TGTGCCAGCAGACAGGGGGCTGAGCCCCAGCATTTT.

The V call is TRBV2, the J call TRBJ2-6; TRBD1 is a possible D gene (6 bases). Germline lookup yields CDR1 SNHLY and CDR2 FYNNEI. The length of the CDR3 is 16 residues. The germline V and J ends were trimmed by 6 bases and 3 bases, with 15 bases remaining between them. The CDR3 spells CASSSGAYHGANVLTF. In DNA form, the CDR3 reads TGTGCCAGCAGCTCAGGGGCGTACCATGGGGCCAACGTCCTGACTTTC. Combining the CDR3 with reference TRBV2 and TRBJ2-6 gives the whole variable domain EPEVTQTPSHQVTQMGQEVILRCVPISNHLYFYWYRQILGQKVEFLVSFYNNEISEKSEIFDDQFSVERPDGSNFTLKIRSTKLEDSAMYFCASSSGAYHGANVLTFGAGSRLTVL.

This chain's CDR3 is CASRGPDSYGYTF. The CDR3 DNA reads as TGTGCCAGCAGGGGCCCGGACAGTTATGGCTACACCTTC. The chain has TRBV27 and TRBJ1-2; a weak D match, TRBD1 (6 bases). V dropped 6 bases and J dropped 5 bases, with 13 bases sitting between them. Germline lookup yields CDR1 MNHEY and CDR2 SMNVEV (reference sequence). The CDR3 sequence is 13 residues long.

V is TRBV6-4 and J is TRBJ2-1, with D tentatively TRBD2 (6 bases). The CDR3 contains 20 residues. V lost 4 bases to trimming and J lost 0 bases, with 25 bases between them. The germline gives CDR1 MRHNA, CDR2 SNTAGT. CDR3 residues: CASSVGPYTGSRSSYNEQFF. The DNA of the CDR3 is TGTGCCAGCAGTGTGGGCCCCTACACCGGGAGCCGGAGCTCCTACAATGAGCAGTTCTTC.

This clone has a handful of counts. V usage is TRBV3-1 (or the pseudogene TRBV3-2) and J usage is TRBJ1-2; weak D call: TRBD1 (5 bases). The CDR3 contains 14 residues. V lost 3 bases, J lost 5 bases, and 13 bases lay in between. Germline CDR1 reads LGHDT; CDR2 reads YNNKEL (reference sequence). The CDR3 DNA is TGTGCCAGCAGCCACAGAGGAGGGGCTTATGGCTACACCTTC. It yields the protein CASSHRGGAYGYTF.

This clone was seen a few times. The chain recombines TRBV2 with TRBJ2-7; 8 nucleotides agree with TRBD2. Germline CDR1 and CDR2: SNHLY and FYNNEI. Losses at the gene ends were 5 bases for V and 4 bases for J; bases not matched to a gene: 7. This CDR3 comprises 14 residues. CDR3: CASSFLLAAYEQYV. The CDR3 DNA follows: TGTGCCAGCAGTTTCCTACTAGCGGCGTACGAGCAGTACGTC.

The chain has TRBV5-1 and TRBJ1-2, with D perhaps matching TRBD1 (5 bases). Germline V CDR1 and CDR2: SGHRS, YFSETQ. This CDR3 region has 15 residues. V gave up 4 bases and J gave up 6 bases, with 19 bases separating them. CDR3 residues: CASSGGTISLHGYTF. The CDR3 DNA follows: TGCGCCAGCAGCGGCGGGACGATCTCGCTACATGGCTACACCTTC.

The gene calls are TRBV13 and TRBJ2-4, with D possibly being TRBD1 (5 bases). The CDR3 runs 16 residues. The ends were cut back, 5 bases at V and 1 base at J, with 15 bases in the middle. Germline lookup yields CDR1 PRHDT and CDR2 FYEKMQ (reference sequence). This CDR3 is CASSPRTPGAKNIQYF. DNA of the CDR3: TGTGCCAGCAGCCCTCGGACACCTGGGGCCAAAAACATTCAGTACTTC.

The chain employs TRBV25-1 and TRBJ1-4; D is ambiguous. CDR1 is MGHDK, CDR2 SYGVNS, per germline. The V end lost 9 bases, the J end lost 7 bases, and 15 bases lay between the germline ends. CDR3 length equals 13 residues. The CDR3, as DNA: TGTGCCAGTAGGACCCTGCGGGGTGAAAAACTGTTTTTT. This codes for CASRTLRGEKLFF.

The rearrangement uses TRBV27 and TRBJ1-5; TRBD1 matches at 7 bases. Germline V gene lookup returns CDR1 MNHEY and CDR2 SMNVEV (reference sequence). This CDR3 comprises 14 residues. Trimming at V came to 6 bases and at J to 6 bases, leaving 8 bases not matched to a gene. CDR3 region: CASRATGAGQPQHF. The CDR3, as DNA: TGTGCCAGCAGAGCTACAGGGGCCGGTCAGCCCCAGCATTTT.

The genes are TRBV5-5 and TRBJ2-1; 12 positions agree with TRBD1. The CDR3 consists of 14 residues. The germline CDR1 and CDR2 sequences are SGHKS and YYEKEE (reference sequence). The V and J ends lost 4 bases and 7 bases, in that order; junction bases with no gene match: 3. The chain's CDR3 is CASSRDRGRNEQFF. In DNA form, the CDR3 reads TGTGCCAGCAGCCGGGACAGGGGGCGAAATGAGCAGTTCTTC.